The entry that follows covers one T cell receptor (beta chain) sequence. Its antigen remains unknown. TRB rearrangements were amplified by touch-down multiplex PCR with mixed TRB-A/B primers. Using the multiplex PCR reads, TCRdb records one entry per CDR3 protein without DNA. Its table lists 7,000 to 9,000 distinct CDR3 sequences. The sample belongs to a study of T cell clusters in autoimmune cytopenias. General study findings and limits: Healthy donors had 2.5 to 3.5-fold more exclusive TRB clusters than active autoimmune hepatitis patients.

TRB amplification used 200 to 250 ng of peripheral blood genomic DNA. The CDR3 totals 13 residues. Material for sequencing was peripheral blood. The chain joins TRBV12-3 or TRBV12-4 to TRBJ1-1. This TCR came from a human donor with an autoimmune cytopenia or autoimmune hepatitis (not recorded which). The CDR3 reads CASSLIGQNEAFF.